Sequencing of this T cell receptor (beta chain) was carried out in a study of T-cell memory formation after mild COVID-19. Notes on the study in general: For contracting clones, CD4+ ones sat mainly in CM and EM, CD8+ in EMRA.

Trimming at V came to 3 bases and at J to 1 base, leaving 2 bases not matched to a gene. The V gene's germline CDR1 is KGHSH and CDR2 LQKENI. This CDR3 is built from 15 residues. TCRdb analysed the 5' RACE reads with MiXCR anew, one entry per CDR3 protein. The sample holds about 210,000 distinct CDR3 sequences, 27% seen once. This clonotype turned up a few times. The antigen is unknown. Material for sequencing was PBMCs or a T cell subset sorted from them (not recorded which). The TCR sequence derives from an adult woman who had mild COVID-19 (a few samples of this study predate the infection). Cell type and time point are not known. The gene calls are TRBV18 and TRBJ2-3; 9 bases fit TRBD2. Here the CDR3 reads CASSPASGGTDTQYF. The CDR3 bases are TGTGCCAGCTCACCGGCTAGCGGGGGCACAGATACGCAGTATTTT.